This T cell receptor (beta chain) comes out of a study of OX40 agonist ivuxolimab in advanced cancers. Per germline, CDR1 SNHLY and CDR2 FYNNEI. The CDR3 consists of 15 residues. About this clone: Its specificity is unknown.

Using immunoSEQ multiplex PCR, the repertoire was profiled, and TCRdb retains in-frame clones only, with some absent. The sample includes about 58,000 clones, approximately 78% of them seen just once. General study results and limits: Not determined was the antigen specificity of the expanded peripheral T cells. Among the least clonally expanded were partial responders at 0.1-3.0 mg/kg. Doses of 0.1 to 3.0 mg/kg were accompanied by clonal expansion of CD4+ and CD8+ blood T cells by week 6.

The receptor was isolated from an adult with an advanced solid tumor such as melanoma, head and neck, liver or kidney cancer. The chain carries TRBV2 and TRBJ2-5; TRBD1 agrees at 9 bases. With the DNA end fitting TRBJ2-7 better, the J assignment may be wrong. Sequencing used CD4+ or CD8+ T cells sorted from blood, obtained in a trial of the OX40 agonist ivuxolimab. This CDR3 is CASSPDRGYLYEQYF. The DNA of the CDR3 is TGTGCCAGCAGTCCGGACAGGGGATACCTTTACGAGCAGTACTTC.